This entry describes one TCR beta chain. V was clipped by 7 bases and J by 7 bases, with 17 bases between them. Germline V CDR1 and CDR2: SGHTA, FQGNSA. CDR3 length: 13 amino acids. Original processing methods: Quantification of nucleated cells was approximated via reference gene primer amplification. The method was immunoSEQ multiplex PCR; TCRdb's version includes in-frame clones alone and lacks a portion of them. V, J and clone size reflect that table, while D and trimming were determined from the DNA. The sample shows about 210,000 clones, around 85% of them seen only once. The data were obtained in a study of blood T cell repertoires in COVID-19. Study-level background: Researchers got acute and convalescent COVID-19 samples from the United States, Italy and Spain.

Seattle-derived patients entered the study during active infection and were followed longitudinally. The rearrangement joins TRBV7-2 to TRBJ2-7, with D perhaps matching TRBD1 (5 bases). The receptor comes from a man aged 50-60 years with COVID-19, enrolled during active disease. The sample was peripheral blood. CDR3 sequence reads: CASTGMRTAEQYF. As DNA, the CDR3 is TGTGCCAGCACAGGGATGAGGACCGCGGAGCAGTACTTC.